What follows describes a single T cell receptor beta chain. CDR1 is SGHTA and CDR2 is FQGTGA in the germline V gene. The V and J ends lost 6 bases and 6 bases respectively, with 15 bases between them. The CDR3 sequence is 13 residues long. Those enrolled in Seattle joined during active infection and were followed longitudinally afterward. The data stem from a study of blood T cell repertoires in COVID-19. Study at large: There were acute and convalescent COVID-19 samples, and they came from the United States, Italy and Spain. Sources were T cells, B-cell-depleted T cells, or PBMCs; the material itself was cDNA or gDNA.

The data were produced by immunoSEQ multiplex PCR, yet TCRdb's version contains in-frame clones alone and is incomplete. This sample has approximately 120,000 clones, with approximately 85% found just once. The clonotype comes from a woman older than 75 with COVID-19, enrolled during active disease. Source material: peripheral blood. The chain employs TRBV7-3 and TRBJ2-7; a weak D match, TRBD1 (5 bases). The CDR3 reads CASSPQGNSEQYF. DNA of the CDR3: TGTGCCAGCAGTCCGCAGGGTAATAGCGAGCAGTACTTC.